A selection of T cell receptor beta chains follows, all from one sample in a study of cytomegalovirus exposure and HLA in healthy donors. Method: immunoSEQ multiplex PCR; TCRdb's copy keeps in-frame clones and lacks some. The repertoire holds around 150,000 clones, with about 70% as singletons. The sequencing input was PBMCs. The origin of the receptors is a woman in her thirties or forties in good health and CMV-seronegative. Each CDR3 is given without its conserved first and last residue.

CDR3 protein: ASSGDSYEQY; V gene: TRBV2
CDR3 protein: ASRFQYEQF; V gene: TRBV5-1
CDR3 protein: ASRPSGAPTGELF; V gene: TRBV5-1
CDR3 protein: ASTTGVPGELF; V gene: TRBV19
CDR3 protein: ASSFPGGAGGGYNEQF; V gene: TRBV7-2
CDR3 protein: ASSLRTSGGWNEQF; V gene: TRBV6-6
CDR3 protein: ASSLAPTGGINSPLH; V gene: TRBV4-2
CDR3 protein: ASSQLPLAGAGGQY; V gene: TRBV4-1
CDR3 protein: ASSFARTNTGELF; V gene: TRBV27
CDR3 protein: ASRPGTGDSPLH; V gene: TRBV2
CDR3 protein: ASSVESNSYEQY; V gene: TRBV5-1
CDR3 protein: ASSPWDRKNTGELF; V gene: TRBV7-2
CDR3 protein: ASSQTGTDRSSYEQY; V gene: TRBV14
CDR3 protein: ASSLRGGTGAQH; V gene: TRBV28
CDR3 protein: SVAGGGETQY; V gene: TRBV29-1
CDR3 protein: ASSPRGGTDTQY; V gene: TRBV9
CDR3 protein: ASSPPRYRGTEAF; V gene: TRBV18
CDR3 protein: ASSAGTGSNQPQH; V gene: TRBV6-1
CDR3 protein: ASSSRGQGVYEQY; V gene: TRBV5-1
CDR3 protein: AWSVEGLAGVTDTQY; V gene: TRBV30
CDR3 protein: ASSLSLRGYT; V gene: TRBV28
CDR3 protein: ASSQLAGGNEQF; V gene: TRBV5-1
CDR3 protein: ASSIAGIYGYT; V gene: TRBV19
CDR3 protein: ASSFGQGVNYEQY; V gene: TRBV11-2
CDR3 protein: ASTPGQGTYGYT; V gene: TRBV7-9
CDR3 protein: ASSRRGNTEAF; V gene: TRBV5-4
CDR3 protein: AISESNPTSSYNEQF; V gene: TRBV10-3
CDR3 protein: SVEVYGGATFGYT; V gene: TRBV29-1
CDR3 protein: ASSVEGLDNSPLH; V gene: TRBV9
CDR3 protein: ASSQGGGYNEQF; V gene: TRBV7-2
CDR3 protein: ASSEGPRGSDTQY; V gene: TRBV2
CDR3 protein: ASSIDSGHYYNEQF; V gene: TRBV19
CDR3 protein: ASSEPGNTGELF; V gene: TRBV19
CDR3 protein: ASSSAGEAF; V gene: TRBV27
CDR3 protein: ATSIDPVRRTEAF; V gene: TRBV15
CDR3 protein: ASSTSGVHNYGYT; V gene: TRBV27
CDR3 protein: SGRGGDTQY; V gene: TRBV29-1